These 14 T cell receptor beta chains were all obtained from the same sample, sequenced in a study of blood T cell repertoires in COVID-19. The data were produced by immunoSEQ multiplex PCR, yet TCRdb's version contains in-frame clones alone and is incomplete. The sample consists of roughly 70,000 clones, approximately 80% of them appearing once. The sample was peripheral blood. The receptors were sampled from a man between 65 and 85 years old who had recovered from COVID-19.

This clone was seen a handful of times. This chain connects TRBV28 to TRBJ1-4, with TRBD1 as a possible D gene (5 bases). The CDR3 extends over 18 amino acids. Germline V gene lookup returns CDR1 MDHEN and CDR2 SYDVKM. V was clipped by 4 bases and J by 5 bases, with 23 bases between them. Here the CDR3 reads CASSSVLHNGRANEKLFF. CDR3 nucleotides: TGTGCCAGCAGTTCCGTTTTACATAATGGCAGGGCAAATGAAAAACTGTTTTTT. Drawing the rest from reference TRBV28 and TRBJ1-4, the complete variable domain is DVKVTQSSRYLVKRTGEKVFLECVQDMDHENMFWYRQDPGLGLRLIYFSYDVKMKEKGDIPEGYSVSREKKERFSLILESASTNQTSMYLCASSSVLHNGRANEKLFFGSGTQLSVL.

CDR3 region: CASSATRGGTEAFF. The CDR3 bases are TGTGCCAGCAGTGCAACCCGGGGGGGGACTGAAGCTTTCTTT. The chain uses TRBV27 and TRBJ1-1, with TRBD1 as a possible D gene (5 bases). V was pared by 5 bases and J by 5 bases, with 15 bases between. Per the germline V gene, CDR1 is MNHEY and CDR2 is SMNVEV (reference sequence). CDR3 length: 14 residues.

This clone has just a few counts. The chain links TRBV20-1 to TRBJ2-5; D unclear. The CDR3 is 11 residues long. V was clipped by 3 bases and J by 4 bases, with 6 bases between them. The germline gives CDR1 DFQATT, CDR2 SNEGSKA (reference sequence). The CDR3 DNA follows: TGCAGTGCTAGGAACTCAGAGACCCAGTACTTC. Amino acid sequence: CSARNSETQYF.

The V gene is TRBV5-8, the J gene TRBJ1-5, with 9 nucleotides matching TRBD1. This CDR3 region has 15 residues. The junction had 5 bases not matched to a gene; V was cut back by 0 bases and J by 7 bases. The germline V gene encodes CDR1 SGHTS and CDR2 YDEGEE. The CDR3 loop reads CASSLDRGRRQPQHF. The CDR3 DNA follows: TGTGCCAGCAGCTTGGACAGGGGGCGTAGACAGCCCCAGCATTTT.

The rearrangement joins TRBV11-2 to TRBJ2-7, with 11 bases that match TRBD1. The V and J ends lost 1 base and 6 bases, in that order; junction bases with no gene match: 8. This CDR3 comprises 16 residues. Germline CDR1 and CDR2: SGHAT and FQNNGV. CDR3 protein: CASSLVPSGTGGEQYF. In nucleotides, the CDR3 is TGTGCCAGCAGCTTAGTCCCCTCCGGGACAGGGGGCGAGCAGTACTTC.

CDR3 protein: CASSLSADTQYF. Written as DNA, the CDR3 is TGTGCCAGCAGCTTAAGCGCAGATACGCAGTATTTT. The chain recombines TRBV5-4 with TRBJ2-3, with D hard to call. The CDR3 has 12 residues. Per germline, CDR1 SGHNT and CDR2 YYREEE (reference sequence). V was trimmed by 2 bases and J by 4 bases, leaving 5 bases between them. Full variable domain (outside the CDR3, taken from reference TRBV5-4 and TRBJ2-3): ETGVTQSPTHLIKTRGQQVTLRCSSQSGHNTVSWYQQALGQGPQFIFQYYREEENGRGNFPPRFSGLQFPNYSSELNVNALELDDSALYLCASSLSADTQYFGPGTRLTVL.

The CDR3 loop is CASSVGGAGNTIYF. The CDR3 nucleotides are TGTGCCAGCAGCGTAGGTGGAGCTGGAAACACCATATATTTT. This sequence joins TRBV9 and TRBJ1-3; D gene unclear. The CDR3 sequence is 14 residues long. Germline V CDR1 and CDR2: SGDLS, YYNGEE. The ends were cut back, 0 bases at V and 2 bases at J, with 6 bases in the middle.

In DNA, the CDR3 is TGTGCCAGCAGTTCGCATAGGGGCGGTGACACTGAAGCTTTCTTT. Amino acids: CASSSHRGGDTEAFF. The chain employs TRBV6-5 and TRBJ1-1; possibly TRBD1 for D (5 bases). The CDR3 totals 15 residues. From germline, CDR1 is MNHEY and CDR2 SVGAGI. Trimming shortened V by 4 bases and J by 3 bases, and 15 bases separated the two germline ends.

This chain connects TRBV24-1 to TRBJ2-5; 12 nucleotides agree with TRBD1. The CDR3 totals 16 residues. Looked up from germline, CDR1 is KGHDR and CDR2 is SFDVKD. J was trimmed by 4 bases and V by 4 bases; bases with no gene match: 6. The CDR3 reads CATSEAGQGAGETQYF. CDR3 bases: TGTGCCACCAGTGAAGCGGGACAGGGGGCTGGAGAGACCCAGTACTTC.

J is TRBJ2-7 and V is TRBV7-8; D is perhaps TRBD1 (5 bases). This CDR3 has 12 residues. The germline V and J ends were trimmed by 1 base and 6 bases, with 7 bases remaining between them. CDR1 SGHVS and CDR2 FQNEAQ come from the germline V gene. The CDR3 region has the DNA TGTGCCAGCAGCTTAGGACAGAGCGAGCAGTACTTC. Translated: CASSLGQSEQYF.

This clone was seen only a few times. The chain uses TRBV7-6 and TRBJ2-3; TRBD2 matches at 8 bases. Germline V gene data show CDR1 as SGHVS and CDR2 as FNYEAQ. With 5 bases clipped from V and 10 bases from J, the junction kept 20 bases outside the gene matches. The length of the CDR3 is 17 residues. The CDR3 DNA follows: TGTGCCAGCAGCCCCGGGAGGGCTAGCGGTCTCAGGGGAGCGCAGTATTTT. It is translated as CASSPGRASGLRGAQYF.

Only one count was recorded for this clone. This chain connects TRBV6-6 to TRBJ2-3; 8 nucleotides agree with TRBD1. The CDR3 runs 16 residues. Germline CDR1 reads MNHNY; CDR2 reads SVGAGI (reference sequence). V dropped 6 bases and J dropped 2; count of bases not matched to a gene: 10. This CDR3 is CASRGRQGTPTDTQYF. In DNA, the CDR3 is TGTGCCAGCAGGGGGCGACAGGGGACCCCCACAGATACGCAGTATTTT.

In its sample, this clone was seen a few times. The gene calls are TRBV5-6 and TRBJ1-2; 8 bases match TRBD1. Germline V gives CDR1 SGHDT, CDR2 YYEEEE. V was clipped by 1 base and J by 5 bases; unmatched bases: 7. The CDR3 extends over 15 amino acids. Here the CDR3 reads CASSLWGDRLYGYTF. CDR3 DNA: TGTGCCAGCAGCTTGTGGGGGGACAGGCTTTATGGCTACACCTTC.

This clone has only a few counts. This chain joins TRBV11-3 and TRBJ2-1; 9 nucleotides match TRBD1. The CDR3 has 13 residues. The V gene's germline CDR1 is SGHNT and CDR2 YENEEA. V dropped 3 bases and J dropped 7; count of bases not matched to a gene: 1. CDR3 sequence reads: CASSFGTGNEQFF. The CDR3 DNA reads as TGTGCCAGCAGCTTTGGGACAGGGAATGAGCAGTTCTTC.